This T cell receptor beta chain stems from a study of cytomegalovirus exposure and HLA in healthy donors. Looking at the study overall: HLA-typed donors were the source of approximately 85 million unique TCRs held in an early data release.

Turning to this clone: The antigen remains undetermined.

PCR primers comprised 60 Vbeta and 13 Jbeta primers. Repertoires were generated with immunoSEQ multiplex PCR, while TCRdb's copy carries only in-frame clones and drops some. In total, the table holds 30,000 to 40,000 clones. This CDR3 has 14 amino acids. Trimming removed 1 base at V and 2 bases at J, with 12 bases between. The germline V gene encodes CDR1 SQVTM and CDR2 ANQGSEA. Study-wide results and limits: Cytomegalovirus-associated TCR beta chains were listed, numbering under 200.

Sequences were obtained from PBMCs. The sequence came from a man aged 35-49 years in good health and CMV-seropositive. This chain connects TRBV29-1 to TRBJ2-7; D call uncertain. CDR3 protein: CSVEGQVRPYEQYF. Written as DNA, the CDR3 is TGCAGCGTTGAAGGTCAGGTTCGCCCCTACGAGCAGTACTTC.